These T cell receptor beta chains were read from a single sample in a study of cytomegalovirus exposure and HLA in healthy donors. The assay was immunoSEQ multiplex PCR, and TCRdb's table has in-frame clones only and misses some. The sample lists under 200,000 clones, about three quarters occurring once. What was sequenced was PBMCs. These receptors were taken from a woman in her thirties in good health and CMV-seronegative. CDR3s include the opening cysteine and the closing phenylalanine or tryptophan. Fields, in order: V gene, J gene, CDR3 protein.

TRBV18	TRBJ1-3	CASSATLDRAYTIYF
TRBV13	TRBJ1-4	CASTQGGTNEKLFF
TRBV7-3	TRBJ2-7	CASSSGTSGYEQYF
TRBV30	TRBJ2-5	CASTLEPKETQYF
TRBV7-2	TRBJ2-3	CASSFSAGRQGDTQYF
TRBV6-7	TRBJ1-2	CATPPTGFLYGYTF
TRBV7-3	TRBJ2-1	CASSSHGYNEQFF
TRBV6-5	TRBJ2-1	CASSSTGTSALEQFF
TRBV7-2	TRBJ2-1	CASSLALVGNEQFF
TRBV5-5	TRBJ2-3	CASSFTLAGEGDTQYF
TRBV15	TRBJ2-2	CATSSGVSGELFF
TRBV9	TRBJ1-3	CASSARTGGAGNTIYF
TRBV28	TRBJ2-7	CAGGGGAYEQYF
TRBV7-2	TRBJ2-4	CASSLGSAPGVAKNIQYF
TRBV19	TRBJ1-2	CASSMAQGYGYTF
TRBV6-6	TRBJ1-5	CASSYEGNQPQHF
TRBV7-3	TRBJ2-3	CASSLVGGGGDTQYF
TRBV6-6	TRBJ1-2	CASTASGALYGYTF
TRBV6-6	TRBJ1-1	CASRGSGTVVNTEAFF
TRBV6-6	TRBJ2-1	CASSRTSGIRAEQFF
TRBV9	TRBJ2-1	CASSVGGTSGANEQFF
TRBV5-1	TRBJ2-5	CASSLDVRVGRETQYF
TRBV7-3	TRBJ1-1	CASSPNGVDTEAFF
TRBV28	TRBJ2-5	CASSPLGQGAQETQYF
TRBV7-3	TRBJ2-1	CASSFNVAGGPGEQFF
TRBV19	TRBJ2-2	CASSMASGGANTGELFF
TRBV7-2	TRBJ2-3	CASSLAGGADTQYF
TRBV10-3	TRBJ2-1	CAITPQGGRGEQFF
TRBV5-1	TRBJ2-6	CASRTGISGANVLTF
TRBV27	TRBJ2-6	CASSPVLSGALSGANVLTF
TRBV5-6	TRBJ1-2	CASRRGQGVSGYTF
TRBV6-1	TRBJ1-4	CASREGVNEKLFF
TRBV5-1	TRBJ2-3	CASSFRVLVDTQYF
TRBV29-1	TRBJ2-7	CSVGVTGSYEQYF
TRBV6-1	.	CASGTGNYEQYF
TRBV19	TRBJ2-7	CASSIFTGTSGEQYF
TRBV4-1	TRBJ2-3	CASSPRSGTDTQYF
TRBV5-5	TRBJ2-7	CASSHRTGDYEQYF
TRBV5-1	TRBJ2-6	CASSLVQGFSGANVLTF
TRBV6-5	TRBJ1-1	CASRITAGINTEAFF
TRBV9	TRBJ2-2	CASGDSGPGELFF
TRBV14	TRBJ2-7	CASSQDSWQGNPYEQYF
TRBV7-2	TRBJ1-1	CASSLARGQGADTEAFF
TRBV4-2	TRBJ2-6	CASSQVWQGGANVLTF
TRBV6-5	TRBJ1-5	CASSYLTANQPQHF
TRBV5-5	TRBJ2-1	CASSLSHSSGQGGNEQFF
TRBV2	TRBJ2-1	CASNGQGANNEQFF
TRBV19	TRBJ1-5	CASRTGLGNQPQHF
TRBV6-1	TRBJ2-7	CASSEVGDSSYEQYF
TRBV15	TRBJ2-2	CATRQDRNTGELFF
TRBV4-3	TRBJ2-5	CASSQEGGRGRETQYF
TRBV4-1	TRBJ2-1	CASGHPSYNEQFF
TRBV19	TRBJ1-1	CATWDRSNTEAFF
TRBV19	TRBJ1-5	CASSTQGAGQPQHF
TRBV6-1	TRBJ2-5	CASTRVGQETQYF